Below, one TCR beta chain is given with its context. Antigen unknown. Clones were sequenced by immunoSEQ multiplex PCR, and TCRdb holds only the in-frame ones, with some missing. In the table there are around 400,000 clones, 70% to 90% of which are singletons. The sample belongs to a study of cytomegalovirus exposure and HLA in healthy donors. Study overall: It was reported in a later analysis that the same platform had been used for the 120 or so validation repertoires as for the 550 to 750 first-cohort repertoires. Notes on the study in general: The authors listed approximately 150 TCR beta chains as cytomegalovirus-associated. Diagnosis of cytomegalovirus status made by the classifier reportedly showed high specificity and sensitivity. The study found most TCR sequences rare, yet found some public TCRs in many donors.

The CDR3 is made up of 17 amino acids. CDR1 is GTSNPN, CDR2 SVGIG, per germline (reference sequence). Germline trimming cut 0 bases from V and 0 bases from J; bases unmatched to any gene: 9. V is TRBV30 and J is TRBJ2-7; TRBD1 agrees at 9 bases. The receptor was isolated from a young woman in good health and CMV-seronegative. The sequencing input was PBMCs. The CDR3 bases are TGTGCCTGGAGTGTAAACAGGGGGCTTGCTCTCTCCTACGAGCAGTACTTC. Translating gives CAWSVNRGLALSYEQYF.